These T cell receptor beta chains were read from a single sample in a study of T cell changes during pregnancy in multiple sclerosis. Measured with immunoSEQ multiplex PCR; TCRdb has only the in-frame clones, and not every one. The sample has 90,000 to 95,000 clones, around 93% seen once. The material sequenced was peripheral blood, taken before pregnancy. Source of these receptors: a female donor with multiple sclerosis, enrolled in a pregnancy study. Each CDR3 is given with its conserved first and last residue. D genes are given only for firm matches. Expanded clones are given a class, and other clones once, few, many or no size at all.

j_gene: TRBJ2-3; v_gene: TRBV19; d_gene: NA; abundance: NA; CDR3nt: TGTGCCAGTAGTATAGAGGGGAGGAACACAGCGCAGTATTTT; CDR3aa: CASSIEGRNTAQYF
j_gene: TRBJ1-3; v_gene: TRBV9; d_gene: NA; abundance: NA; CDR3nt: TGTGCCAGCAGCGTAGCTACGAGGGACACCATATATTTT; CDR3aa: CASSVATRDTIYF
j_gene: TRBJ1-1; v_gene: TRBV5-4; d_gene: NA; abundance: NA; CDR3nt: TGTGCCAGCAGCTTCCCCCTGGGAGCTGAAGCTTTCTTT; CDR3aa: CASSFPLGAEAFF
j_gene: TRBJ2-2; v_gene: TRBV29-1; d_gene: NA; abundance: once; CDR3nt: TGCAGCGTTGAGCCGGACACCGGGGAGCTGTTTTTT; CDR3aa: CSVEPDTGELFF
j_gene: TRBJ1-2; v_gene: TRBV9; d_gene: NA; abundance: NA; CDR3nt: TGTGCCAGCAGCTCCTCTCTATATGGCTACACCTTC; CDR3aa: CASSSSLYGYTF
j_gene: TRBJ1-5; v_gene: TRBV9; d_gene: NA; abundance: NA; CDR3nt: TGTGCCAGCAGCGTGATGTTCACCCCGCCGAGGCAGCCCCAGCATTTT; CDR3aa: CASSVMFTPPRQPQHF
j_gene: TRBJ1-2; v_gene: TRBV30; d_gene: TRBD1; abundance: NA; CDR3nt: TGTGCCTGGACCCCGACAGGGAATGGCTACACCTTC; CDR3aa: CAWTPTGNGYTF
j_gene: TRBJ1-5; v_gene: TRBV7-8; d_gene: NA; abundance: NA; CDR3nt: TGTGCCAGCAGCTTGAGAGGCGGGAATCAGCCCCAGCATTTT; CDR3aa: CASSLRGGNQPQHF
j_gene: TRBJ1-1; v_gene: TRBV25-1; d_gene: NA; abundance: NA; CDR3nt: TGTGCCAGCAGTGCGATGGGGCGGTTGAACACTGAAGCTTTCTTT; CDR3aa: CASSAMGRLNTEAFF
j_gene: TRBJ2-3; v_gene: TRBV27; d_gene: NA; abundance: once; CDR3nt: TGTGCCAGCAGCCACACAGATACGCAGTATTTT; CDR3aa: CASSHTDTQYF
j_gene: TRBJ2-7; v_gene: TRBV28; d_gene: TRBD1; abundance: NA; CDR3nt: TGTGCCAGCGTAGGGGGCAGGGGAGCTTACGAGCAGTACTTC; CDR3aa: CASVGGRGAYEQYF
j_gene: TRBJ1-1; v_gene: TRBV10-3; d_gene: TRBD1; abundance: NA; CDR3nt: TGTGCCATCAGTCTCGGACAGGGCGGGTTGAACACTGAAGCTTTCTTT; CDR3aa: CAISLGQGGLNTEAFF
j_gene: TRBJ1-1; v_gene: TRBV5-4; d_gene: NA; abundance: NA; CDR3nt: TGTGCCAGCAGCGCCAGGGGTGTACTCACTGAAGCTTTCTTT; CDR3aa: CASSARGVLTEAFF
j_gene: TRBJ2-3; v_gene: TRBV28; d_gene: NA; abundance: NA; CDR3nt: TGTGCCAGCAGTTTTCCGGGTGCTAGCACAGATACGCAGTATTTT; CDR3aa: CASSFPGASTDTQYF
j_gene: TRBJ1-6; v_gene: TRBV9; d_gene: TRBD1; abundance: NA; CDR3nt: TGTGCCAGCTCCACACGAGACAGGGGAACCTATAATTCACCCCTCCACTTT; CDR3aa: CASSTRDRGTYNSPLHF
j_gene: TRBJ2-2; v_gene: TRBV27; d_gene: TRBD2; abundance: once; CDR3nt: TGTGCCAGCGGCCTAGCGGGATATACCGGGGAGCTGTTTTTT; CDR3aa: CASGLAGYTGELFF